This entry lists 15 T cell receptor beta chains sequenced from one sample in a study of naive and memory T cell subsets. An equimolar mix of two oligonucleotides served as the beta constant-region primer for TRBC1 and TRBC2. Ligated cDNA was amplified by four rounds of PCR with nested alpha and beta constant-region primers and SP2. Each CDR3 protein is one row after TCRdb ran MiXCR on the UMI-ligation and nested PCR reads. The sample records around 130,000 distinct CDR3 sequences, 35% to 40% being singletons. The sequencing sample was made of central memory CD4+ T cells from blood. These receptors were obtained from a human donor in good health.

The rearrangement joins TRBV7-9 to TRBJ1-1; perhaps TRBD1 as D (6 bases). V shed 2 bases and J shed 0 bases, with 10 bases lying between them. The CDR3 covers 15 residues. In germline, CDR1 is SEHNR, CDR2 FQNEAQ (reference sequence). The CDR3 loop reads CASSLIRTVNTEAFF. The CDR3 nucleotides are TGTGCCAGCAGCTTAATAAGGACAGTGAACACTGAAGCTTTCTTT.

The rearrangement joins TRBV19 to TRBJ2-7; no clear D gene. From germline, CDR1 is LNHDA and CDR2 SQIVND (reference sequence). V was clipped by 9 bases and J by 2 bases, with 20 bases between them. The CDR3 is made up of 15 amino acids. CDR3 protein: CASRNQPIAPYEQYF. CDR3 sequence (DNA): TGTGCCAGCCGCAACCAACCGATCGCGCCCTACGAGCAGTACTTC.

The chain couples TRBV3-1 to TRBJ2-1; 7 positions match TRBD2. V gave up 0 bases and J gave up 8 bases; unmatched junction bases: 7. The CDR3 covers 15 residues. CDR1 and CDR2 (germline): LGHDT, YNNKEL (reference sequence). The CDR3 protein is CASSQDWGGDDEQFF. The CDR3 nucleotides are TGTGCCAGCAGCCAAGATTGGGGAGGGGACGATGAGCAGTTCTTC.

The rearrangement uses TRBV5-1 and TRBJ2-3; 7 bases match TRBD2. Germline CDR1 reads SGHRS; CDR2 reads YFSETQ. The CDR3 totals 14 residues. V shed 4 bases and J 3 bases; nucleotides not matched to a gene: 5. The CDR3: CASSAREGTDTQYF. The CDR3 bases are TGCGCCAGCAGCGCAAGGGAGGGGACAGATACGCAGTATTTT.

V usage is TRBV27 and J usage is TRBJ2-7; tentatively, D is TRBD1 (6 bases). V was pared by 5 bases and J by 6 bases, with 23 bases between. From germline, CDR1 is MNHEY and CDR2 SMNVEV (reference sequence). The length of the CDR3 is 16 residues. The CDR3 nucleotides are TGTGCCAGCAGTACCACGGGACACCCTAGCCGCCGCGAGCAGTACTTC. It encodes CASSTTGHPSRREQYF.

This clonotype was picked up many times. The chain has TRBV20-1 and TRBJ2-1; D remains ambiguous. The CDR3 covers 9 residues. CDR1 and CDR2 from the germline V gene are DFQATT and SNEGSKA (reference sequence). Deletions cut 4 bases from V and 5 bases from J, with 0 bases between. CDR3 in DNA: TGCAGTGCTAACAATGAGCAGTTCTTC. Protein sequence: CSANNEQFF.

V usage is TRBV27 and J usage is TRBJ2-1, with D perhaps TRBD1 (5 bases). CDR1 is MNHEY, CDR2 SMNVEV, per germline (reference sequence). Trimming took 3 bases from V and 10 from J, leaving 7 bases between them. The CDR3 spans 11 residues. Here the CDR3 DNA reads TGTGCCAGCAGTTTCAACAGGGAGCAGTTCTTC. Translating gives CASSFNREQFF.

This clonotype was detected many times. The rearrangement joins TRBV20-1 to TRBJ2-4; D remains unclear. Germline V gives CDR1 DFQATT, CDR2 SNEGSKA (reference sequence). The CDR3 loop spans 13 amino acids. V lost 3 bases and J 2 bases, leaving 8 bases between the germline ends. The CDR3 DNA is TGCAGTGCTAGCGACCCTTCCAAAAACATTCAGTACTTC. Translation: CSASDPSKNIQYF.

The chain recombines TRBV29-1 with TRBJ2-7; no firm D call. CDR3 size: 13 residues. Per germline, CDR1 SQVTM and CDR2 ANQGSEA. V gave up 1 base and J gave up 5 bases, with 12 bases separating them. In DNA, the CDR3 is TGCAGCGTTGAAGGCCCCGGGCGAAACGAGCAGTACTTC. It is translated as CSVEGPGRNEQYF.

This CDR3 is CASSPNQGPETQYF. The CDR3 bases are TGTGCCAGCAGCCCGAATCAGGGCCCAGAGACCCAGTACTTC. The rearrangement uses TRBV6-5 and TRBJ2-5; D possibly corresponds to TRBD1 (5 bases). The CDR3 runs 14 residues. The germline V and J ends were trimmed by 6 bases and 4 bases, with 15 bases remaining between them. Per the germline V gene, CDR1 is MNHEY and CDR2 is SVGAGI.

CDR3 DNA: TGTGCCTGGACCCCGGCCCGAATCGGCAATGAGCAGTTCTTC. Protein sequence: CAWTPARIGNEQFF. The gene calls are TRBV30 and TRBJ2-1; no clear D. V was shortened by 4 bases and J by 6 bases, with 16 bases between the two germline ends. Germline-derived CDR1 and CDR2 are GTSNPN and SVGIG (reference sequence). The CDR3 is 14 residues long.

This clonotype was recorded a few times. The rearrangement uses TRBV5-4 and TRBJ2-2; tentatively, D is TRBD1 or TRBD2 (6 bases each). V was clipped by 5 bases and J by 4 bases, with 15 bases between them. The germline gives CDR1 SGHNT, CDR2 YYREEE (reference sequence). The CDR3 spans 15 residues. The CDR3 reads CASSRGQWATGELFF. DNA of the CDR3: TGTGCCAGCAGTCGGGGGCAGTGGGCCACCGGGGAGCTGTTTTTT. Complete variable domain (other parts from reference TRBV5-4 and TRBJ2-2): ETGVTQSPTHLIKTRGQQVTLRCSSQSGHNTVSWYQQALGQGPQFIFQYYREEENGRGNFPPRFSGLQFPNYSSELNVNALELDDSALYLCASSRGQWATGELFFGEGSRLTVL.

This clonotype came up a few times. The gene calls are TRBV18 and TRBJ2-5; 9 bases are shared with TRBD1. The CDR3 is made up of 15 amino acids. Germline lookup yields CDR1 KGHSH and CDR2 LQKENI. J lost 4 bases, V lost 3 bases, and 6 bases had no gene match. CDR3 sequence: CASSPEQGASETQYF. CDR3 nucleotide sequence: TGTGCCAGCTCACCCGAACAGGGGGCCTCAGAGACCCAGTACTTC.

The chain is built from TRBV9 and TRBJ1-2; D is unresolved. The CDR3 has 14 amino acids. The V gene lost 3 bases and the J gene lost 0 bases, with 9 bases spanning the gap. Per germline, CDR1 SGDLS and CDR2 YYNGEE. This chain's CDR3 is CASSDWSANYGYTF. CDR3 nucleotide sequence: TGTGCCAGCAGCGACTGGTCAGCTAACTATGGCTACACCTTC.

This clonotype was seen more than once but under ten times. The V gene is TRBV7-8, the J gene TRBJ2-2; maybe TRBD1 (6 bases). The V gene lost 1 base and the J gene lost 8 bases, with 17 bases spanning the gap. This CDR3 comprises 16 residues. CDR1 and CDR2 (germline): SGHVS, FQNEAQ. The DNA for the CDR3 is TGTGCCAGCAGCTTAGTACAGGGACAATCAAGGGGGGAGCTGTTTTTT. Amino acids: CASSLVQGQSRGELFF.